This TCR beta chain was identified in a study of CD8 T cells in Susac syndrome. The patients with Susac syndrome satisfied recently defined diagnostic criteria for either definite or probable disease. Germline CDR1 and CDR2: MGHRA and YSYEKL. This CDR3 region has 16 residues. V was pared by 0 bases and J by 4 bases, with 6 bases of the junction left unmatched. Reverse transcription used 0.5 to 1 ug RNA and random hexamers. A single record per CDR3 protein comes from TCRdb applying MiXCR to the immunoSEQ multiplex PCR reads. Counted here are 130,000 or so distinct CDR3 sequences, under 96% occurring once; the ten biggest clones make up less than 0.15%.

The TCR sequence derives from a human donor with Susac syndrome. Specimen: CD4+ T cells from PBMCs. This chain links TRBV4-1 with TRBJ1-5; TRBD1 matches 7 bases. CDR3: CASSQDGGQRNQPQHF. The CDR3 DNA reads TGCGCCAGCAGCCAAGATGGGGGACAGAGGAATCAGCCCCAGCATTTT.